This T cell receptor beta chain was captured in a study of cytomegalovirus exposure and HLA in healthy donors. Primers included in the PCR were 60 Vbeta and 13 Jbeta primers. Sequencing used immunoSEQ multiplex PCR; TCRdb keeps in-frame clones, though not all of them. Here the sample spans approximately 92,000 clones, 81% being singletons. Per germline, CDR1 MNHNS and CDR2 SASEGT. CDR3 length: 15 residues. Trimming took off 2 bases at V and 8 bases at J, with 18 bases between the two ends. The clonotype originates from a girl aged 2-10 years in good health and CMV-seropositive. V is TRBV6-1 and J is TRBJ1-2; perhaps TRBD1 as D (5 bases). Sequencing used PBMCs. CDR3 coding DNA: TGTGCCAGCAGTGAATGGTCAGGGAAAGGTCAAGGCTACACCTTC. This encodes CASSEWSGKGQGYTF.